Following are 24 T cell receptor beta chains from one sample sequenced in a study of T cells in Graves' hyperthyroidism and ophthalmopathy. Template material for amplifying TCR beta CDR3 regions consisted of RNA transcripts. Researchers ran a first-round RT-PCR on the TCR CDR3 using the HTBI primer set. MiXCR, applied by TCRdb to the multiplex PCR reads, yields one record per CDR3 protein. The sample lists approximately 590,000 distinct CDR3 sequences; about 15% were seen once. Sequences were obtained from blood. The receptor source for this set is a woman aged 30 to 39 with Graves' hyperthyroidism.

This clonotype was counted ten times or more. The chain has TRBV20-1 and TRBJ2-1; D remains unclear. The length of the CDR3 is 13 residues. The V end was cut by 2 bases, the J end by 1 base, with 6 bases between. The germline gives CDR1 DFQATT, CDR2 SNEGSKA (reference sequence). The CDR3 DNA follows: TGCAGTGCTAGAAAGGGTTCCTACAATGAGCAGTTCTTC. Its protein product is CSARKGSYNEQFF.

The chain recombines TRBV11-2 with TRBJ2-7; 8 bases line up with TRBD1. The V and J ends lost 5 bases and 7 bases, in that order; junction bases with no gene match: 10. Germline V gives CDR1 SGHAT, CDR2 FQNNGV. The CDR3 is 14 residues long. The CDR3 protein is CASSQGTGTGEQYF. The CDR3 bases are TGTGCCAGCAGCCAAGGGACAGGAACGGGAGAGCAGTACTTC.

This clonotype was seen at least ten times. This sequence joins TRBV6-5 and TRBJ2-3; 12 bases are a match to TRBD2. V lost 2 bases to trimming and J lost 3 bases; unmatched junction nucleotides: 9. Germline V gene lookup returns CDR1 MNHEY and CDR2 SVGAGI. The CDR3 covers 18 residues. CDR3 in amino acids: CASSYDPPLAGGTDTQYF. The DNA for the CDR3 is TGTGCCAGCAGTTACGATCCCCCCCTAGCGGGAGGGACAGATACGCAGTATTTT.

This clonotype appeared many times. The gene calls are TRBV12-3 or TRBV12-4 and TRBJ1-1, with a possible D match to TRBD1 (5 bases). The CDR3 sequence is 15 residues long. The ends were cut back, 7 bases at V and 0 bases at J, with 15 bases in the middle. The CDR3 is CASNYPGTVNTEAFF. CDR3 sequence (DNA): TGTGCCAGCAACTATCCCGGGACGGTGAACACTGAAGCTTTCTTT.

This chain joins TRBV2 and TRBJ2-1, with 10 bases identical to TRBD2. CDR1 and CDR2 (germline): SNHLY, FYNNEI. Trimming removed 4 bases from V and 9 bases from J; junction bases left unmatched: 9. This CDR3 spans 15 amino acids. This CDR3 reads CASSASGRALVEQFF. CDR3 DNA sequence: TGTGCCAGCAGTGCGAGCGGGAGGGCCCTCGTTGAGCAGTTCTTC.

This clonotype occurred a few times. The V gene is TRBV3-1, the J gene TRBJ2-7; D is uncertain. Germline values: CDR1 LGHDT, CDR2 YNNKEL (reference sequence). The CDR3 sequence is 13 residues long. V was clipped by 1 base and J by 7 bases, with 11 bases between them. CDR3 in amino acids: CASSQVRASEQYF. CDR3 DNA: TGTGCCAGCAGCCAAGTCCGGGCCTCAGAGCAGTACTTC.

This clonotype was seen ten or more times. The rearrangement uses TRBV10-3 and TRBJ2-7; TRBD2 matches 14 bases. Germline CDR1 is ENHRY and CDR2 is SYGVKD. This CDR3 has 15 residues. V was clipped by 7 bases and J by 5 bases; unmatched bases: 7. Here the CDR3 DNA reads TGTGCCATCAATCCGGGACTAGCGGGAGTCCACGAGCAGTACTTC. As protein: CAINPGLAGVHEQYF.

In its sample, this clonotype was seen many times. The chain joins TRBV20-1 to TRBJ2-7; 7 positions match TRBD2. Germline V gives CDR1 DFQATT, CDR2 SNEGSKA (reference sequence). Trimming removed 3 bases from V and 5 bases from J; junction bases left unmatched: 10. The CDR3 spans 14 residues. The CDR3 protein is CSASPLADVDEQYF. CDR3 nucleotide sequence: TGCAGTGCTAGCCCGCTAGCGGATGTAGACGAGCAGTACTTC.

Many counts were recorded for this clonotype. The V and J genes are TRBV12-3 or TRBV12-4 and TRBJ1-6; D uncertain. Trimming removed 2 bases at V and 10 bases at J, with 6 bases between. The CDR3 is 12 residues long. CDR3 amino acids: CASSLQKSPLHF. The DNA for the CDR3 is TGTGCCAGCAGTTTACAAAAATCACCCCTCCACTTT.

This clonotype was seen a handful of times. This chain connects TRBV2 to TRBJ2-7; 10 nucleotides agree with TRBD2. V lost 5 bases and J lost 2; bases outside the gene matches: 6. The CDR3 consists of 15 residues. The germline gives CDR1 SNHLY, CDR2 FYNNEI. The CDR3 sequence: CASSPSGSGAYEQYF. In DNA, the CDR3 is TGTGCCAGCAGTCCTAGCGGGAGCGGGGCCTACGAGCAGTACTTC.

This clonotype was observed many times. The gene calls are TRBV28 and TRBJ1-1; no definite D call. The length of the CDR3 is 12 residues. V lost 4 bases and J 1 base, leaving 4 bases between the germline ends. Germline values: CDR1 MDHEN, CDR2 SYDVKM. The DNA of the CDR3 is TGTGCCAGCAGTTCCCCGAACACTGAAGCTTTCTTT. This codes for CASSSPNTEAFF.

This clonotype came up many times. This rearrangement joins TRBV2 to TRBJ2-3, with D perhaps given as TRBD1 or TRBD2 (5 bases each). Trimming took 6 bases from V and 3 from J, leaving 13 bases between them. The germline gives CDR1 SNHLY, CDR2 FYNNEI. This CDR3 is built from 14 residues. CDR3 nucleotide sequence: TGTGCCAGCAGGGGGGACCCGGGAACAGATACGCAGTATTTT. Protein product: CASRGDPGTDTQYF.

This clonotype was observed at least ten times. The gene calls are TRBV7-9 and TRBJ1-5; TRBD1 is a possible D gene (5 bases). Per germline, CDR1 SEHNR and CDR2 FQNEAQ (reference sequence). Trimming removed 1 base at V and 3 bases at J, with 13 bases between. CDR3 size: 16 residues. DNA for the CDR3: TGTGCCAGCAGCTTAGGGGCAGGGAGGTCCAATCAGCCCCAGCATTTT. Amino acids: CASSLGAGRSNQPQHF.

This clonotype was detected only a few times. This chain uses TRBV9 with TRBJ2-1, with D possibly TRBD2 on 6 matching bases. V lost 3 bases and J lost 8, with 15 bases in between. The CDR3 has 14 amino acids. Per the germline V gene, CDR1 is SGDLS and CDR2 is YYNGEE. DNA of the CDR3: TGTGCCAGCAGCGAGCGACTAGGGAGAGATGAGCAGTTCTTC. This sequence encodes CASSERLGRDEQFF.

This clonotype appeared a single time. This could be a read error, since a much larger clone is one nucleotide away. This chain uses TRBV3-1 with TRBJ2-7; D is unresolved. Germline V gene sequence: CDR1 LGHDT, CDR2 YNNKEL (reference sequence). The CDR3 length is 11 residues. The V end was cut by 11 bases, the J end by 5 bases, with 13 bases between. This CDR3 is CASSGLHEQYF. The CDR3 region has the DNA TGTGCCTCCAGTGGGCTCCACGAGCAGTACTTC.

This clonotype was found many times. The DNA of the CDR3 is TGTGCCAGCAGCCTCACCCGGACTAGCGGGAAGTCAGGAGATACGCAGTATTTT. Translated, it gives CASSLTRTSGKSGDTQYF. The J gene is TRBJ2-3, the V gene TRBV7-6; 12 bases are shared with TRBD2. The CDR3 loop spans 18 amino acids. Germline-derived CDR1 and CDR2 are SGHVS and FNYEAQ. J gave up 5 bases and V 5 bases, and 14 bases lay outside the gene matches.

This clonotype was recorded a few times. CDR3 nucleotides: TGTGCCAGCAGCTCATCACCCGGGACTAGCGGGAGCAATGAGCAGTTCTTC. Protein sequence: CASSSSPGTSGSNEQFF. This chain uses TRBV7-3 with TRBJ2-1; TRBD2 matches 14 bases. Germline-derived CDR1 and CDR2 are SGHTA and FQGTGA. The CDR3 consists of 17 residues. The J segment lost 6 bases and the V segment lost 4 bases, leaving 8 bases of the junction unmatched.

The chain uses TRBV9 and TRBJ1-2; 7 bases agree with TRBD1. The CDR3 totals 14 residues. Unmatched junction bases numbered 5, after V lost 4 bases and J lost 2 bases. Germline values: CDR1 SGDLS, CDR2 YYNGEE. CDR3 DNA sequence: TGTGCCAGCAGCCACGGACAGGCGAACTATGGCTACACCTTC. Translated, it gives CASSHGQANYGYTF.

In its sample, this clonotype was seen many times. V usage is TRBV5-1 and J usage is TRBJ1-6; D is ambiguous. The CDR3 length is 16 residues. Germline V gene sequence: CDR1 SGHRS, CDR2 YFSETQ. V was trimmed by 0 bases and J by 4 bases, leaving 11 bases between them. Written as DNA, the CDR3 is TGCGCCAGCAGCTTGGCCGTTGGCACTTATAATTCACCCCTCCACTTT. This encodes CASSLAVGTYNSPLHF.

This clonotype was observed at least ten times. This chain uses TRBV20-1 with TRBJ2-7, with D hard to call. CDR1 is DFQATT and CDR2 is SNEGSKA in the germline V gene (reference sequence). This CDR3 has 16 residues. The V gene lost 3 bases and the J gene lost 0 bases, with 18 bases spanning the gap. The CDR3 region is CSASSGERTLSYEQYF. In nucleotides, the CDR3 is TGCAGTGCTAGTAGTGGAGAGAGGACCCTCTCCTACGAGCAGTACTTC.

In this sample, this clonotype turned up a few times. The genes are TRBV6-6 and TRBJ2-1; a possible D gene is TRBD2 (5 bases). The CDR3 runs to 13 residues. CDR1 and CDR2 from the germline V gene are MNHNY and SVGAGI (reference sequence). V lost 6 bases and J lost 12, with 18 bases in between. This chain's CDR3 is CASRPRTPDWQFF. CDR3 nucleotide sequence: TGTGCCAGCAGACCACGAACCCCGGACTGGCAGTTCTTC.

This clonotype was observed at least ten times. The chain joins TRBV20-1 to TRBJ2-7, with 8 nucleotides matching TRBD2. CDR3 length: 15 amino acids. Germline-derived CDR1 and CDR2 are DFQATT and SNEGSKA (reference sequence). The trim removed 2 bases at V and 4 bases at J, leaving 10 bases unmatched. CDR3 coding DNA: TGCAGTGCTAGATCGCCGGGTAGCGGGGCATACGAGCAGTACTTC. Translation: CSARSPGSGAYEQYF.

This clonotype showed up many times. The rearrangement links TRBV7-9 to TRBJ2-1, with D unresolved. CDR3 length: 12 residues. Per germline, CDR1 SEHNR and CDR2 FQNEAQ (reference sequence). Trimming shortened V by 3 bases and J by 8 bases, and 8 bases separated the two germline ends. For the CDR3, the DNA is TGTGCCAGCAGCTTCGGCCCCGATGAGCAGTTCTTC. Translation: CASSFGPDEQFF.

This clonotype was seen many times. The V gene is TRBV9, the J gene TRBJ2-1, with D possibly being TRBD2 (5 bases). The V end lost 0 bases, the J end lost 0 bases, and 10 bases lay between the germline ends. Germline CDR1 is SGDLS and CDR2 is YYNGEE. The CDR3 is 16 amino acids. In DNA form, the CDR3 reads TGTGCCAGCAGCGTAGTCGCGGGTGGCTCCTACAATGAGCAGTTCTTC. Amino acids: CASSVVAGGSYNEQFF.